One sample yielded the 2 T cell receptor beta chains listed below, sequenced in a study of T cells after yellow fever vaccination. MiXCR was run by TCRdb on the 5' RACE reads, yielding one entry per CDR3 protein. The sample gives 250,000 to 300,000 distinct CDR3 sequences, 13% of which show up once; roughly 0.5% is in the top ten. This specimen consisted of CD4+ T cells sorted from PBMCs, obtained 45 days after the yellow fever booster vaccination. These receptor sequences come from a young man who received the YFV17D yellow fever vaccine.

In this sample, this clonotype turned up many times. This chain links TRBV20-1 with TRBJ2-7; 8 bases agree with TRBD1. The germline gives CDR1 DFQATT, CDR2 SNEGSKA (reference sequence). The CDR3 runs to 14 residues. J was trimmed by 3 bases and V by 5 bases; bases with no gene match: 9. The CDR3, as DNA: TGCAGTGCTTCCTCAGGGGGCCGGGTCTACGAGCAGTACTTC. Amino acids: CSASSGGRVYEQYF.

This clonotype was detected only a few times. The chain uses TRBV5-6 and TRBJ2-1; 7 bases line up with TRBD2. The V gene end was trimmed by 2 bases and the J gene end by 9 bases; junction bases not matched to a gene: 14. This CDR3 is built from 16 residues. CDR1 SGHDT and CDR2 YYEEEE come from the germline V gene. In nucleotides, the CDR3 is TGTGCCAGCAGCTTCAATTGGGGGAGGGCCAACGGTGAGCAGTTCTTC. This sequence encodes CASSFNWGRANGEQFF.